The subject of this entry is one T cell receptor (beta chain). The same CDR3 is also encoded by other DNA sequences in this sample. The record originates from a study of blood T cell repertoires in COVID-19. CDR3 length: 13 residues. V lost 6 bases to trimming and J lost 5 bases, with 13 bases between them. Profiling relied on immunoSEQ multiplex PCR, and the TCRdb table lists in-frame clones only, not all of them. Seen here are under 250,000 clones, around 82% observed once, and the top ten hold less than 2.5%. The chain joins TRBV12-3 or TRBV12-4 to TRBJ1-2; D call uncertain. The receptor's source is a woman aged 55 to 70 with acute or convalescent COVID-19. Sequenced material: peripheral blood. CDR3 DNA: TGTGCCAGCAGCCTCGAGGGTTTGTATGGCTACACCTTC. Protein sequence: CASSLEGLYGYTF.